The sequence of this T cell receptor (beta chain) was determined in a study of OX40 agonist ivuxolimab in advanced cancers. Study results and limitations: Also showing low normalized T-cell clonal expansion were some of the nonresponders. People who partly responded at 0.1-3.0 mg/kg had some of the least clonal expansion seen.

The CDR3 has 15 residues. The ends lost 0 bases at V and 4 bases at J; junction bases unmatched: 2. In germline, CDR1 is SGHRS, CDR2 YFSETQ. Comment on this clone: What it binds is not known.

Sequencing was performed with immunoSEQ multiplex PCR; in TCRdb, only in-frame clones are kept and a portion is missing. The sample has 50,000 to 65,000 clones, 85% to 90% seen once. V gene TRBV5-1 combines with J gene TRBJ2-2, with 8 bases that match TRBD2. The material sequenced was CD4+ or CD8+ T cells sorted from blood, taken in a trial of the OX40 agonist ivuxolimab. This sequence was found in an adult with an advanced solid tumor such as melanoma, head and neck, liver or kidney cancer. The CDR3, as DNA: TGCGCCAGCAGCTTGGGAGGGACTAGCACCGGGGAGCTGTTTTTT. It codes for CASSLGGTSTGELFF.